This T cell receptor beta chain was found in a study of cytomegalovirus exposure and HLA in healthy donors. Study background: Unique TCRs from HLA-typed donors, 70 million to 85 million of them, were held in an early data release. Most donors, around 81% of a few hundred genotyped, fell in the Caucasian-associated ancestry cluster. Findings of the study overall: Donors were assumed by presence/absence analyses to have roughly uniform sequencing depth. HLA-A and HLA-B allele assignments for most subjects were reportedly predicted accurately using TCR beta sequences.

Concerning this clone itself: Its target is not known.

The PCR had 60 Vbeta and 13 Jbeta primers. Method: immunoSEQ multiplex PCR; TCRdb's copy keeps in-frame clones and lacks some. Of more than 110,000 clones in the sample, roughly 76% were seen once. Per the germline V gene, CDR1 is LGHNA and CDR2 is YSLEER. This CDR3 is 15 amino acids long. Germline trimming cut 0 bases from V and 6 bases from J; bases unmatched to any gene: 3. This chain joins TRBV4-3 and TRBJ2-2; 8 nucleotides line up with TRBD2. Material for sequencing was PBMCs. This TCR was sampled from a woman in her thirties or forties in good health and CMV-seronegative. CDR3 bases: TGCGCCAGCAGCCAAGATGGCGGGGGGCCCGGGGAGCTGTTTTTT. It encodes CASSQDGGGPGELFF.